Below, 24 T cell receptor beta chains from the same sample are listed, as sequenced in a study of T cell clones after liver transplantation. Method: immunoSEQ multiplex PCR; TCRdb's copy keeps in-frame clones and lacks some. Here the sample spans about 4,400 clones, roughly 27% being singletons. Sequencing of dividing CFSE-low cells from the MLR defined alloreactive TCRbeta sequences. Antigen specificity for these receptors is unknown. Sequencing used CD4+ T cells from cultured PBMCs. The receptor source for this set is a human patient who received a liver transplant. The graft donor may have contributed some T cells.

This clone was seen a few times. V usage is TRBV5-4 and J usage is TRBJ2-2, with D perhaps matching TRBD1 (5 bases). The CDR3 consists of 15 residues. V was cut by 4 bases and J by 5 bases, with 15 bases left in between. Germline V gives CDR1 SGHNT, CDR2 YYREEE (reference sequence). In DNA, the CDR3 is TGTGCCAGCAGCCAAGATCAGGGATCGACCGGGGAGCTGTTTTTT. Encoded protein: CASSQDQGSTGELFF.

The chain links TRBV28 to TRBJ2-1; 7 bases map to TRBD2. Trimming took 6 bases from V and 13 from J; bases not matched to a gene: 6. This CDR3 has 11 amino acids. Germline CDR1 MDHEN, CDR2 SYDVKM. Here the CDR3 DNA reads TGTGCCAGCAGCATCGAGCGGGAACAGTTCTTC. This translates into CASSIEREQFF.

This clone was recorded a few times. V is TRBV20-1 and J is TRBJ2-5; D unclear. Germline V gives CDR1 DFQATT, CDR2 SNEGSKA (reference sequence). The CDR3 contains 10 residues. V lost 5 bases to trimming and J lost 4 bases, with 5 bases between them. DNA of the CDR3: TGCAGTGCTTTTATAGAGACCCAGTACTTC. It codes for CSAFIETQYF.

The CDR3 sequence is CASSPGTGSEDEQYF. CDR3 coding DNA: TGTGCCAGCTCACCAGGGACAGGGTCGGAGGACGAGCAGTACTTC. This chain connects TRBV18 to TRBJ2-7; 9 positions match TRBD1. The junction had 7 bases not matched to a gene; V was cut back by 2 bases and J by 5 bases. The germline CDR1 and CDR2 sequences are KGHSH and LQKENI. The CDR3 totals 15 residues.

Concerning this clone: Compared with germline, one end of the junction differs, possibly owing to a read error. V usage is TRBV7-2 and J usage is TRBJ2-5; D remains ambiguous. This CDR3 spans 14 amino acids. CDR1 SGHTA and CDR2 FQGNSA come from the germline V gene. CDR3 region: CASSQDYYQETQYF. The DNA for the CDR3 is TGCGCCAGCAGCCAAGATTATTACCAAGAGACCCAGTACTTC.

The CDR3 is CASSPSGVIGELFF. The CDR3 nucleotides read TGTGCCAGCAGCCCCTCAGGGGTTATCGGGGAGCTGTTTTTT. J is TRBJ2-2 and V is TRBV6-5; the D gene is possibly TRBD1 (6 bases). The germline V gene encodes CDR1 MNHEY and CDR2 SVGAGI. The length of the CDR3 is 14 residues. The germline V and J ends were trimmed by 6 bases and 7 bases, with 15 bases remaining between them.

The V and J genes are TRBV11-3 and TRBJ2-1; tentatively, D is TRBD1 or TRBD2 (5 bases each). Germline V gives CDR1 SGHNT, CDR2 YENEEA. Trimming took 8 bases from V and 6 from J, leaving 14 bases between them. CDR3 size: 13 residues. The CDR3 here is CASGTRSGNEQFF. In DNA, the CDR3 is TGTGCCAGCGGGACCCGCTCTGGCAATGAGCAGTTCTTC.

The chain combines TRBV9 with TRBJ2-1; 11 bases match TRBD2. Germline trimming cut 0 bases from V and 7 bases from J; bases unmatched to any gene: 12. Germline loops: CDR1 SGDLS, CDR2 YYNGEE. The CDR3 extends over 18 amino acids. In DNA form, the CDR3 reads TGTGCCAGCAGCGTAGCCCCGTCCGGGACTAGCGGAAGGAATGAGCAGTTCTTC. It translates to CASSVAPSGTSGRNEQFF.

The sample holds a few counts of this clone. The chain couples TRBV2 to TRBJ1-2; a possible D gene is TRBD1 (5 bases). The CDR3 runs 13 residues. V was shortened by 6 bases and J by 6 bases, with 14 bases between the two germline ends. From germline, CDR1 is SNHLY and CDR2 FYNNEI. The CDR3 coding sequence is TGTGCCAGCAGGGGGGAGGGGCTTCATGGCTACACCTTC. Its protein product is CASRGEGLHGYTF. The variable domain in full, completed from reference TRBV2 and TRBJ1-2, reads EPEVTQTPSHQVTQMGQEVILRCVPISNHLYFYWYRQILGQKVEFLVSFYNNEISEKSEIFDDQFSVERPDGSNFTLKIRSTKLEDSAMYFCASRGEGLHGYTFGSGTRLTVV.

The V gene is TRBV11-2, the J gene TRBJ2-2; TRBD2 is a possible D gene (5 bases). The length of the CDR3 is 14 residues. V lost 7 bases to trimming and J lost 1 base, with 10 bases between them. CDR1 SGHAT and CDR2 FQNNGV come from the germline V gene. The CDR3 DNA sequence: TGTGCCAGCACAAAACTAGGGAACACCGGGGAGCTGTTTTTT. It encodes CASTKLGNTGELFF.

This clone has a single count. This chain uses TRBV6-6 with TRBJ2-7, with D perhaps given as TRBD1 or TRBD2 (5 bases each). Looked up from germline, CDR1 is MNHNY and CDR2 is SVGAGI (reference sequence). This CDR3 contains 13 residues. Between the trimmed V and J ends, which lost 6 bases and 2 bases, there was a span of 11 bases. The CDR3 loop is CASRTGHPYEQYF. The DNA for the CDR3 is TGTGCCAGCAGAACGGGGCACCCCTACGAGCAGTACTTC.

This chain uses TRBV4-2 with TRBJ2-3; 8 bases align to TRBD2. This CDR3 is built from 17 residues. Germline assignment: CDR1 LGHNA and CDR2 YNFKEQ. V was clipped by 5 bases and J by 3 bases; unmatched bases: 13. The CDR3: CASSFGGPAGVTDTQYF. Written as DNA, the CDR3 is TGTGCCAGCAGCTTTGGCGGTCCAGCGGGGGTTACAGATACGCAGTATTTT.

The chain combines TRBV6-6 with TRBJ1-1; 7 positions match TRBD1. The CDR3 extends over 13 amino acids. The junction had 9 bases not matched to a gene; V was cut back by 6 bases and J by 8 bases. The germline gives CDR1 MNHNY, CDR2 SVGAGI (reference sequence). In DNA, the CDR3 is TGTGCCAGCAGGCGGAGGGGGACAGAAGAAGCTTTCTTT. It translates to CASRRRGTEEAFF.

The chain carries TRBV6-6 and TRBJ1-4, with D maybe TRBD1 (5 bases). The germline V gene encodes CDR1 MNHNY and CDR2 SVGAGI (reference sequence). Deletions cut 4 bases from V and 0 bases from J, with 6 bases between. The CDR3 spans 14 residues. CDR3 sequence reads: CASSSRATNEKLFF. CDR3 coding DNA: TGTGCCAGCAGTTCCAGGGCAACTAATGAAAAACTGTTTTTT.

V is TRBV7-1 and J is TRBJ2-5; D not certain. TRBV7-1 is an ORF, and what it does is uncertain. V lost 4 bases and J 2 bases, leaving 11 bases between the germline ends. This CDR3 contains 14 residues. This chain's CDR3 is CASSLLPLQETQYF. In nucleotides, the CDR3 is TGTGCCAGCAGCTTATTGCCCCTGCAAGAGACCCAGTACTTC.

This clone was seen more than once but under ten times. The chain uses TRBV18 and TRBJ2-1; D remains unclear. V was cut by 2 bases and J by 3 bases, with 5 bases left in between. Germline CDR1 reads KGHSH; CDR2 reads LQKENI. This CDR3 contains 13 residues. The CDR3 loop is CASSPSLYNEQFF. CDR3 in DNA: TGTGCCAGCTCACCAAGCCTCTACAATGAGCAGTTCTTC.

This clone was observed a handful of times. The V call is TRBV6-6, the J call TRBJ1-5, with a possible D match to TRBD1 (5 bases). The CDR3 loop spans 16 amino acids. V was clipped by 6 bases and J by 2 bases, with 17 bases between them. CDR1 and CDR2 from the germline V gene are MNHNY and SVGAGI (reference sequence). CDR3 sequence: CASSDHGTYGNQPQHF. The CDR3, as DNA: TGTGCCAGCAGCGACCATGGGACCTATGGCAATCAGCCCCAGCATTTT.

About this clone itself: One junction end disagrees with the germline gene, perhaps due to a read error. The chain carries TRBV6-5 and TRBJ2-5, with TRBD2 as a possible D gene (5 bases). Germline V CDR1 and CDR2: MNHEY, SVGAGI. There are 11 residues in the CDR3. As DNA, the CDR3 is TGTGCCATCAGTGAGGGCGAGACCCAGTACTTC. This encodes CAISEGETQYF.

The chain is built from TRBV28 and TRBJ1-4, with TRBD1 identical over 9 bases. This CDR3 region has 15 residues. The V gene's germline CDR1 is MDHEN and CDR2 SYDVKM. The ends lost 6 bases at V and 8 bases at J; junction bases unmatched: 10. This CDR3 reads CASRILQGAREKLFF. The DNA of the CDR3 is TGTGCCAGCAGGATACTACAGGGGGCAAGGGAAAAACTGTTTTTT.

The chain carries TRBV2 and TRBJ2-3, with TRBD1 matching over 8 bases. Germline V gene lookup returns CDR1 SNHLY and CDR2 FYNNEI. J gave up 5 bases and V 7 bases, and 8 bases lay outside the gene matches. CDR3 length: 14 amino acids. The CDR3 sequence is CASTPGQVVDTQYF. As DNA, the CDR3 is TGTGCCAGCACCCCGGGACAGGTGGTAGATACGCAGTATTTT.

The chain links TRBV2 to TRBJ2-1; D possibly matches TRBD1 or TRBD2 (5 bases each). The V and J ends lost 6 bases and 3 bases respectively, with 9 bases between them. The germline CDR1 and CDR2 sequences are SNHLY and FYNNEI. This CDR3 comprises 13 residues. In nucleotides, the CDR3 is TGTGCCAGCAGACTAGACAGCTACAATGAGCAGTTCTTC. Translating it yields CASRLDSYNEQFF. Combining the CDR3 with reference TRBV2 and TRBJ2-1 gives the whole variable domain EPEVTQTPSHQVTQMGQEVILRCVPISNHLYFYWYRQILGQKVEFLVSFYNNEISEKSEIFDDQFSVERPDGSNFTLKIRSTKLEDSAMYFCASRLDSYNEQFFGPGTRLTVL.

This clone was seen a handful of times. The gene calls are TRBV4-1 and TRBJ2-5; 9 bases agree with TRBD2. Germline-derived CDR1 and CDR2 are MGHRA and YSYEKL. Germline trimming cut 5 bases from V and 3 bases from J; bases unmatched to any gene: 7. The CDR3 is 15 amino acids. CDR3 protein: CASSIRLADKETQYF. In DNA, the CDR3 is TGCGCCAGCAGCATCAGACTAGCGGACAAAGAGACCCAGTACTTC.

V usage is TRBV28 and J usage is TRBJ1-6, with D perhaps matching TRBD1 (5 bases). Trimming removed 6 bases at V and 9 bases at J, with 12 bases between. Germline assignment: CDR1 MDHEN and CDR2 SYDVKM. The CDR3 sequence is 13 residues long. The CDR3 coding sequence is TGTGCCAGCAGCTACGACAGCTTTTCACCCCTCCACTTT. Its translation is CASSYDSFSPLHF. The complete variable domain, with remaining parts taken from reference TRBV28 and TRBJ1-6, reads DVKVTQSSRYLVKRTGEKVFLECVQDMDHENMFWYRQDPGLGLRLIYFSYDVKMKEKGDIPEGYSVSREKKERFSLILESASTNQTSMYLCASSYDSFSPLHFGNGTRLTVT.

By share, this clone ranks as medium-sized (0.01 to 0.1%). This chain connects TRBV18 to TRBJ2-5; perhaps TRBD1 as D (5 bases). Trimming took off 0 bases at V and 5 bases at J, with 13 bases between the two ends. The CDR3 sequence is 15 residues long. Germline V CDR1 and CDR2: KGHSH, LQKENI. For the CDR3, the DNA is TGTGCCAGCTCACCACCGACAGCACCGGGTGAGACCCAGTACTTC. Amino acids: CASSPPTAPGETQYF.